Below are 31 T cell receptor beta chains sequenced from a single sample in a study of T cells in narcolepsy. Profiling relied on immunoSEQ multiplex PCR, and the TCRdb table lists in-frame clones only, not all of them. The sample consists of more than 25,000 clones, 60% to 85% of them appearing once. Sequenced: memory (CD45RA-) CD4+ T cells from blood. Source of these receptors: a human donor in good health.

The gene calls are TRBV10-3 and TRBJ1-1; no clear D gene. Trimming took off 0 bases at V and 5 bases at J, with 13 bases between the two ends. CDR3 length equals 15 residues. Germline V gene data show CDR1 as ENHRY and CDR2 as SYGVKD. CDR3 nucleotide sequence: TGTGCCATCAGTGAGTCACAAGGAGGAAGGACTGAAGCTTTCTTT. This codes for CAISESQGGRTEAFF.

This clone showed up just a few times. The rearrangement joins TRBV5-1 to TRBJ1-1; a possible D gene is TRBD1 (5 bases). Trimming took 4 bases from V and 0 from J, leaving 7 bases between them. The CDR3 consists of 13 residues. The germline CDR1 and CDR2 sequences are SGHRS and YFSETQ. The CDR3 DNA sequence: TGCGCCAGCAGCAGACAGATGAACACTGAAGCTTTCTTT. Encoded protein: CASSRQMNTEAFF.

This rearrangement joins TRBV4-2 to TRBJ1-6, with D possibly TRBD1 on 6 matching bases. Looked up from germline, CDR1 is LGHNA and CDR2 is YNFKEQ. With 1 base removed from V and 5 bases from J, the gap between germline ends came to 15 bases. This CDR3 spans 17 amino acids. The CDR3 is CASSQVGRGLDNSPLHF. CDR3 sequence (DNA): TGTGCCAGCAGCCAAGTAGGCAGGGGATTAGATAATTCACCCCTCCACTTT.

The chain carries TRBV5-1 and TRBJ2-5; 7 bases are a match to TRBD1. Germline-derived CDR1 and CDR2 are SGHRS and YFSETQ. CDR3 length: 15 residues. V was pared by 5 bases and J by 9 bases, with 16 bases of the junction left unmatched. Here the CDR3 DNA reads TGCGCCAGCAGGGTGATATTTGAAGGACAGGTGGCCCAGTACTTC. It specifies CASRVIFEGQVAQYF.

V is TRBV5-1 and J is TRBJ1-2; D gene unclear. This CDR3 region has 13 residues. Trimming shortened V by 0 bases and J by 2 bases, and 5 bases separated the two germline ends. Germline CDR1 reads SGHRS; CDR2 reads YFSETQ. DNA for the CDR3: TGCGCCAGCAGCTTGGGAAAGAACTATGGCTACACCTTC. It translates to CASSLGKNYGYTF.

The chain couples TRBV5-1 to TRBJ2-7; TRBD2 is a possible D gene (5 bases). This CDR3 is 13 amino acids long. Trimming took 0 bases from V and 3 from J, leaving 7 bases between them. Germline CDR1 and CDR2: SGHRS and YFSETQ. In nucleotides, the CDR3 is TGCGCCAGCAGCTTGGTCGGGGACTACGAGCAGTACTTC. It translates to CASSLVGDYEQYF.

The chain recombines TRBV5-1 with TRBJ2-5; 9 nucleotides match TRBD1. V was pared by 3 bases and J by 3 bases, with 6 bases of the junction left unmatched. Germline CDR1 is SGHRS and CDR2 is YFSETQ. CDR3 length: 15 amino acids. This CDR3 is CASSWGDREEETQYF. CDR3 sequence (DNA): TGCGCCAGCAGCTGGGGGGACAGGGAAGAAGAGACCCAGTACTTC.

This clone was counted once. The chain carries TRBV7-2 and TRBJ2-5; 12 bases are shared with TRBD2. The CDR3 is 18 amino acids. Germline CDR1 reads SGHTA; CDR2 reads FQGNSA. V dropped 4 bases and J dropped 5; count of bases not matched to a gene: 14. The CDR3 region is CASSSAGRRLAGVETQYF. The CDR3 nucleotides are TGTGCCAGCAGCTCTGCCGGAAGACGACTAGCGGGAGTGGAGACCCAGTACTTC.

The V call is TRBV5-1, the J call TRBJ2-1, with D possibly called TRBD1 or TRBD2 (5 bases each). V was shortened by 6 bases and J by 10 bases, with 17 bases between the two germline ends. Germline CDR1 and CDR2: SGHRS and YFSETQ. This CDR3 is built from 13 residues. The CDR3 reads CASTLVGGREQFF. CDR3 in DNA: TGCGCCAGCACCCTTGTTGGGGGAAGGGAGCAGTTCTTC.

The genes are TRBV18 and TRBJ2-1; D is unclear. Trimming took 3 bases from V and 7 from J, leaving 10 bases between them. In germline, CDR1 is KGHSH, CDR2 LQKENI. This CDR3 region has 13 residues. The CDR3 protein is CASSPGRANEQFF. The CDR3 bases are TGTGCCAGCTCACCGGGCCGGGCTAATGAGCAGTTCTTC.

The J gene is TRBJ2-5, the V gene TRBV18; D is undetermined. The J call may be incorrect, as the DNA end agrees better with TRBJ2-7. The CDR3 runs to 13 residues. CDR1 and CDR2 from the germline V gene are KGHSH and LQKENI. The CDR3 spells CASSPQPRYEQYF. Written as DNA, the CDR3 is TGTGCCAGCTCACCTCAGCCCCGGTACGAGCAGTACTTC.

The chain is built from TRBV2 and TRBJ2-5; 7 bases are shared with TRBD2. The germline CDR1 and CDR2 sequences are SNHLY and FYNNEI. V lost 7 bases, J lost 5 bases, and 13 bases stayed unmatched. The CDR3 extends over 15 amino acids. CDR3 nucleotide sequence: TGTGCCAGCACTGATCGGGCAGGGCGGGGGGAGACCCAGTACTTC. This translates into CASTDRAGRGETQYF.

CDR3 protein: CASTRGLITEAFF. The CDR3 DNA sequence: TGTGCCAGCACCAGGGGGCTGATCACTGAAGCTTTCTTT. The V gene is TRBV6-1, the J gene TRBJ1-1; 8 bases map to TRBD1. CDR1 and CDR2 from the germline V gene are MNHNS and SASEGT. CDR3 length: 13 residues. The trim removed 7 bases at V and 4 bases at J, leaving 5 bases unmatched.

V usage is TRBV27 and J usage is TRBJ1-1; a weak D match, TRBD1 (5 bases). V lost 6 bases to trimming and J lost 6 bases, with 14 bases between them. The CDR3 covers 13 residues. CDR1 MNHEY and CDR2 SMNVEV come from the germline V gene (reference sequence). The CDR3 nucleotides read TGTGCCAGCAGCAACCCAGGGCTCTCTGAAGCTTTCTTT. This gives the protein CASSNPGLSEAFF.

This clone was found once. This sequence joins TRBV30 and TRBJ2-5, with 11 positions matching TRBD1. CDR1 GTSNPN and CDR2 SVGIG come from the germline V gene (reference sequence). With V trimmed by 2 bases and J by 5 bases, 7 bases remained unmatched. CDR3 length equals 15 residues. The DNA for the CDR3 is TGTGCCTGGAGTCGAGGGACAGGGGGAAGGGAGACCCAGTACTTC. It is translated as CAWSRGTGGRETQYF.

The CDR3 protein is CATRRGRAVRETQYF. The CDR3 DNA reads TGTGCCACCAGACGCGGGAGGGCCGTTAGAGAGACCCAGTACTTC. The chain recombines TRBV2 with TRBJ2-5; 9 nucleotides match TRBD2. Per the germline V gene, CDR1 is SNHLY and CDR2 is FYNNEI. V was clipped by 10 bases and J by 4 bases; unmatched bases: 13. The CDR3 has 15 residues. The full variable domain, with the rest looked up from reference TRBV2 and TRBJ2-5, is EPEVTQTPSHQVTQMGQEVILRCVPISNHLYFYWYRQILGQKVEFLVSFYNNEISEKSEIFDDQFSVERPDGSNFTLKIRSTKLEDSAMYFCATRRGRAVRETQYFGPGTRLLVL.

In this sample, this clone turned up once. V gene TRBV5-1 combines with J gene TRBJ1-1; D not resolved. CDR3 size: 13 residues. Trimming removed 0 bases from V and 7 bases from J, with 10 bases in between. Germline loops: CDR1 SGHRS, CDR2 YFSETQ. The CDR3 coding sequence is TGCGCCAGCAGCTTGGAGGATGGTAGTGAAGCTTTCTTT. It translates to CASSLEDGSEAFF. The full variable domain, its missing parts supplied by reference TRBV5-1 and TRBJ1-1, is KAGVTQTPRYLIKTRGQQVTLSCSPISGHRSVSWYQQTPGQGLQFLFEYFSETQRNKGNFPGRFSGRQFSNSRSEMNVSTLELGDSALYLCASSLEDGSEAFFGQGTRLTVV.

Concerning this clone: The junction shows a germline mismatch at one end, possibly a read error. The chain links TRBV6-1 to TRBJ1-5; D unclear. CDR1 and CDR2 (germline): MNHNS, SASEGT. The CDR3 consists of 16 residues. CDR3 bases: TGTGCCGGCAGTGAAGAGTGGAGCCCTGGGAATCAGCCCCAGCATTTT. This codes for CAGSEEWSPGNQPQHF.

The chain carries TRBV7-8 and TRBJ2-7, with D unresolved. Germline values: CDR1 SGHVS, CDR2 FQNEAQ. V shed 6 bases and J shed 0 bases, with 12 bases lying between them. This CDR3 is 14 amino acids long. CDR3 sequence (DNA): TGTGCCAGCAGACCCCTGACAAACTCCTACGAGCAGTACTTC. Protein sequence: CASRPLTNSYEQYF.

The rearrangement links TRBV9 to TRBJ2-7; TRBD1 matches at 7 bases. V shed 4 bases and J 0 bases; nucleotides not matched to a gene: 4. This CDR3 has 14 amino acids. Germline V lookup: CDR1 SGDLS, CDR2 YYNGEE. CDR3 bases: TGTGCCAGCAGCCCGACAGGGTTCTCCTACGAGCAGTACTTC. This encodes CASSPTGFSYEQYF.

The chain has TRBV29-1 and TRBJ1-2, with D perhaps TRBD1 (5 bases). Per germline, CDR1 SQVTM and CDR2 ANQGSEA. The CDR3 loop spans 17 amino acids. V was trimmed by 4 bases and J by 3 bases, leaving 24 bases between them. The DNA for the CDR3 is TGCAGCGTTGCGAACCCTAGGCGGGGGACTTATGACTATGGCTACACCTTC. Translation gives CSVANPRRGTYDYGYTF.

In this sample, this clone turned up once. The gene calls are TRBV6-1 and TRBJ1-5; D remains unclear. CDR3 size: 13 residues. Between the trimmed V and J ends, which lost 7 bases and 4 bases, there was a span of 11 bases. Germline-derived CDR1 and CDR2 are MNHNS and SASEGT. CDR3: CASISAANQPQHF. Here the CDR3 DNA reads TGTGCCAGCATATCAGCCGCAAATCAGCCCCAGCATTTT.

The chain employs TRBV6-5 and TRBJ2-1; TRBD2 is a possible D gene (5 bases). This CDR3 is built from 12 residues. In germline, CDR1 is MNHEY, CDR2 SVGAGI. V was shortened by 5 bases and J by 7 bases, with 9 bases between the two germline ends. CDR3 sequence reads: CASSSPGNEQFF. The CDR3 nucleotides read TGTGCCAGCAGTAGCCCGGGAAATGAGCAGTTCTTC.

The genes are TRBV7-6 and TRBJ2-7; D possibly corresponds to TRBD2 (5 bases). The V and J ends lost 5 bases and 2 bases respectively, with 16 bases between them. The V gene's germline CDR1 is SGHVS and CDR2 FNYEAQ. The CDR3 runs to 15 residues. The CDR3 sequence: CASSPNPGAAYEQYF. Written as DNA, the CDR3 is TGTGCCAGCAGCCCGAACCCCGGAGCGGCCTACGAGCAGTACTTC.

This clone was found once. The chain uses TRBV5-5 and TRBJ2-2; a weak D match, TRBD1 (6 bases). V lost 2 bases and J lost 1, with 9 bases in between. Germline assignment: CDR1 SGHKS and CDR2 YYEKEE (reference sequence). The CDR3 has 15 residues. The CDR3 region has the DNA TGTGCCAGCAGCTTCCGGGACAAGAACACCGGGGAGCTGTTTTTT. Residues: CASSFRDKNTGELFF.

The chain has TRBV13 and TRBJ2-7, with 7 bases identical to TRBD2. The trim removed 1 base at V and 4 bases at J, leaving 16 bases unmatched. Germline CDR1 and CDR2: PRHDT and FYEKMQ (reference sequence). CDR3 length equals 18 residues. The CDR3 loop is CASSLDGGLGGSSYEQYF. CDR3 DNA: TGTGCCAGCAGCTTAGACGGAGGATTGGGCGGGAGTTCATACGAGCAGTACTTC.

This chain links TRBV28 with TRBJ1-5, with 7 bases that match TRBD1. CDR1 and CDR2 from the germline V gene are MDHEN and SYDVKM. Unmatched junction bases numbered 10, after V lost 7 bases and J lost 7 bases. The CDR3 sequence is 14 residues long. In DNA form, the CDR3 reads TGTGCCAGCACCTTAGACAGGGTCCCACAGCCCCAGCATTTT. Its protein product is CASTLDRVPQPQHF. The variable domain in full, with the rest retrieved from reference TRBV28 and TRBJ1-5, is DVKVTQSSRYLVKRTGEKVFLECVQDMDHENMFWYRQDPGLGLRLIYFSYDVKMKEKGDIPEGYSVSREKKERFSLILESASTNQTSMYLCASTLDRVPQPQHFGDGTRLSIL.

This chain joins TRBV2 and TRBJ1-4; D gene unclear. Per germline, CDR1 SNHLY and CDR2 FYNNEI. The CDR3 extends over 15 amino acids. V lost 7 bases to trimming and J lost 0 bases, with 12 bases between them. The CDR3: CASISESPTNEKLFF. In DNA form, the CDR3 reads TGTGCCAGCATATCAGAGTCACCAACTAATGAAAAACTGTTTTTT.

This chain connects TRBV18 to TRBJ1-2, with a possible D match to TRBD1 (5 bases). Germline V gene sequence: CDR1 KGHSH, CDR2 LQKENI. The CDR3 has 16 amino acids. The V end was cut by 4 bases, the J end by 4 bases, with 19 bases between. The CDR3 is CASSHVPDQTAYGYTF. The CDR3 DNA reads TGTGCCAGCTCACATGTACCAGATCAGACAGCCTATGGCTACACCTTC.

This chain links TRBV2 with TRBJ2-7; 9 positions match TRBD1. There are 13 residues in the CDR3. J gave up 7 bases and V 7 bases, and 8 bases lay outside the gene matches. Germline loops: CDR1 SNHLY, CDR2 FYNNEI. The CDR3 nucleotides are TGTGCCAGCACCCGGGACAGGGAAGGAGAGCAGTACTTC. Protein: CASTRDREGEQYF. The entire variable domain, with the rest obtained from reference TRBV2 and TRBJ2-7, is as follows: EPEVTQTPSHQVTQMGQEVILRCVPISNHLYFYWYRQILGQKVEFLVSFYNNEISEKSEIFDDQFSVERPDGSNFTLKIRSTKLEDSAMYFCASTRDREGEQYFGPGTRLTVT.

V gene TRBV2 combines with J gene TRBJ2-7; D unclear. The germline V gene has CDR1 SNHLY and CDR2 FYNNEI. The CDR3 has 13 amino acids. Trimming shortened V by 6 bases and J by 7 bases, and 16 bases separated the two germline ends. CDR3 in amino acids: CASRAPAGWEQYF. The DNA for the CDR3 is TGTGCCAGCAGGGCTCCGGCAGGCTGGGAGCAGTACTTC.